This T cell receptor (beta chain) was obtained from a study of cytomegalovirus exposure and HLA in healthy donors. Broader study findings: A later analysis appeared to link common viral pathogens to several of the most significant clusters. There were some public TCRs occurring in many donors, but most TCR sequences were rare. The study designated roughly 160 TCR beta chains cytomegalovirus-associated.

This clone appeared a few times. What it binds is unknown. The CDR3 has 15 residues. Trimming left V 4 bases short and J 0 bases short, with 13 bases between. Germline assignment: CDR1 GTSNPN and CDR2 SVGIG (reference sequence). The study ran its PCR with 60 Vbeta and 13 Jbeta primers. TCRdb's table, derived via immunoSEQ multiplex PCR, lists solely in-frame clones and lacks some. The sample has about 150,000 clones, 55% to 70% seen once. Sequencing was done on a sample of PBMCs. The rearrangement uses TRBV30 and TRBJ1-3; D gene ambiguous. The TCR was taken from a woman between 25 and 40 years old in good health and CMV-seropositive. In DNA form, the CDR3 reads TGTGCCTGGACCCCAGGCGTTTTCTCTGGAAACACCATATATTTT. Translating it yields CAWTPGVFSGNTIYF.